A selection of T cell receptor beta chains follows, all from one sample in a study of OX40 agonist ivuxolimab in advanced cancers. Clones were read by immunoSEQ multiplex PCR, and TCRdb kept only the in-frame ones, dropping some. The sample records about 79,000 clones, about 90% being singletons. This specimen was CD4+ or CD8+ T cells sorted from blood, taken in a trial of the OX40 agonist ivuxolimab. These receptors were taken from an adult with an advanced solid tumor such as melanoma, head and neck, liver or kidney cancer. CDR3s include the opening cysteine and the closing phenylalanine or tryptophan. The order of the fields is clone size, D gene, J gene, V gene, CDR3 DNA, CDR3 protein. The D gene is left open where the match is weak. The size field is filled for only some rows; it gives once, few, many or a size class.

>once|.|TRBJ1-2|TRBV5-8
TGTGCCAGCAGCCTCCCGGGGCGGAGAAACTATGGCTACACCTTC
CASSLPGRRNYGYTF
>.|.|TRBJ2-3|TRBV5-1
TGCGCCAGCAGCGGTACAGGGAGCACAGATACGCAGTATTTT
CASSGTGSTDTQYF
>.|TRBD2|TRBJ2-3|TRBV28
TGTGCCAGCAGTTATTCTAGCGGGGTCACAGATACGCAGTATTTT
CASSYSSGVTDTQYF
>.|.|TRBJ1-2|TRBV9
TGTGCCAGCAGCGACAGTCCCGGGACACCGACTAACTATGGCTACACCTTC
CASSDSPGTPTNYGYTF
>few|.|TRBJ1-5|TRBV7-9
TGTGCCAGCAGCTCCACAGGGTGGGATCAGCCCCAGCATTTT
CASSSTGWDQPQHF
>.|.|TRBJ2-3|TRBV9
TGTGCCAGCAGCCCCCGAGATGGCAGGGAGGATACGCAGTATTTT
CASSPRDGREDTQYF
>.|.|TRBJ2-3|TRBV11-3
TGTGCCAGCAGCTTAGATCGGCCAGATACGCAGTATTTT
CASSLDRPDTQYF
>few|.|TRBJ1-1|TRBV2
TGTGCCAGCAGTGAGGATGGCAGGCTAGCTTTCTTT
CASSEDGRLAFF
>once|.|TRBJ1-2|TRBV6-6
TGTGCCAGCCGGAGTGGAGGGGACGGCTACACCTTC
CASRSGGDGYTF
>.|TRBD1|TRBJ2-7|TRBV5-6
TGTGCCAGCAGCTTCTATGGGACAGGGTCTCACGAGCAGTACTTC
CASSFYGTGSHEQYF
>.|.|TRBJ1-1|TRBV28
TGTGCCAGCAGTTTTTTATTATCTGCGGGCACTGAAGCTTTCTTT
CASSFLLSAGTEAFF
>.|TRBD1|TRBJ2-7|TRBV9
TGTGCCAGCAGCGTAGGTTCTGGACAGGGGTACGAGCAGTACTTC
CASSVGSGQGYEQYF
>.|TRBD2|TRBJ2-3|TRBV11-2
TGTGCCAGCAGCTTAGATCCCGCTAGCGGGAGGGCAGATACGCAGTATTTT
CASSLDPASGRADTQYF
>.|TRBD1|TRBJ1-2|TRBV28
TGTGCCAGTAAGACAGGGGGGTCAGCCAACTATGGCTACACCTTC
CASKTGGSANYGYTF
>.|.|TRBJ2-5|TRBV29-1
TGCAGCGTTGGGACGGTTATGGGGGAGACCCAGTACTTC
CSVGTVMGETQYF
>.|TRBD1|TRBJ1-6|TRBV7-2
TGTGCCAGCAGCCCACAGGGGTTCAATAATTCACCCCTCCACTTT
CASSPQGFNNSPLHF
>.|.|TRBJ2-7|TRBV29-1
TGCAGCGTTGGGGCCCAGCCTCAATACGAGCAGTACTTC
CSVGAQPQYEQYF
>once|TRBD2|TRBJ2-1|TRBV7-3
TGTGCCAGCAGCTTGGGTATAGCGGGAGGGCTTAATGAGCAGTTCTTC
CASSLGIAGGLNEQFF
>.|TRBD1|TRBJ1-6|TRBV7-9
TGTGCCAGCAGCCTACAGGGGGCGGTTTCACCCCTCCACTTT
CASSLQGAVSPLHF
>.|.|TRBJ1-5|TRBV6-6
TGTGCCAGCGTTGGGGGGCCCAGAGAGCCCCAGCATTTT
CASVGGPREPQHF
>.|.|TRBJ2-5|TRBV5-6
TGTGCCAGCAGCTTGGGGGGAGAAGGAGGGGAGACCCAGTACTTC
CASSLGGEGGETQYF
>.|TRBD2|TRBJ2-7|TRBV28
TGTGCCAGCGCCCGTCGACTAGCGGGAACTATCTACGAGCAGTACTTC
CASARRLAGTIYEQYF
>.|TRBD1|TRBJ2-7|TRBV7-9
TGTGCCAGCAGCTTAAGGGCCACAGGGGGTGAAGAGCAGTACTTC
CASSLRATGGEEQYF
>.|TRBD2|TRBJ2-1|TRBV4-2
TGTGCCAGCAGCCAACTAGCGGGAGTAGGCAATGAGCAGTTCTTC
CASSQLAGVGNEQFF